A selection of T cell receptor beta chains follows, all from one sample in a study of regulatory T cells in long-lasting Graves disease. TCRdb passed the multiplex PCR reads through MiXCR, listing each CDR3 protein once. The table records hundreds of thousands of distinct CDR3 sequences, 12% of them present only once. In addition, the sample was reused for a study of T cells in Graves' hyperthyroidism and ophthalmopathy.

The sequenced sample was peripheral blood mononuclear cells (PBMCs), obtained at new diagnosis, from a patient treated with antithyroid drugs. The receptors originated from a woman between 25 and 40 years old with Graves disease. The conserved cysteine and the conserved F or W are not part of the CDR3 here. Fields, in order: J gene, V gene, CDR3 protein.

j_call: TRBJ1-2
v_call: TRBV30
cdr3_aa: AWSVRDAGRVYYGYT

j_call: TRBJ2-1
v_call: TRBV7-6
cdr3_aa: ASSLSLAPNEQF

j_call: TRBJ2-1
v_call: TRBV20-1
cdr3_aa: SARVSRQGGGNEQF

j_call: TRBJ1-3
v_call: TRBV30
cdr3_aa: AWSFDSNTDTIY

j_call: TRBJ2-3
v_call: TRBV27
cdr3_aa: ASRPLGTGADTQY

j_call: TRBJ2-1
v_call: TRBV7-9
cdr3_aa: ASSLVTGTYNEQF

j_call: TRBJ2-1
v_call: TRBV7-3
cdr3_aa: ASSSRQASSYNEQF

j_call: TRBJ2-2
v_call: TRBV4-3
cdr3_aa: ASSQALTDTGELF

j_call: TRBJ2-7
v_call: TRBV30
cdr3_aa: AWSQGRGLDEQY

j_call: TRBJ2-5
v_call: TRBV19
cdr3_aa: ASSGGQGALETQY

j_call: TRBJ2-7
v_call: TRBV30
cdr3_aa: ALLTGSHEQY

j_call: TRBJ2-5
v_call: TRBV24-1
cdr3_aa: ATSDTRQELQETQY

j_call: TRBJ2-7
v_call: TRBV9
cdr3_aa: ASSVVGGSYEQY

j_call: TRBJ1-5
v_call: TRBV18
cdr3_aa: ASSPTDRNQPQH

j_call: TRBJ1-5
v_call: TRBV4-3
cdr3_aa: ASSQDLGNNQPQH

j_call: TRBJ2-5
v_call: TRBV2
cdr3_aa: ASRPGVLMETQY

j_call: TRBJ1-5
v_call: TRBV7-2
cdr3_aa: ASSLATGTQQPQH

j_call: TRBJ2-5
v_call: TRBV27
cdr3_aa: ASSFDRGQSQETQY

j_call: TRBJ2-4
v_call: TRBV4-1
cdr3_aa: ASSSGQGVAKNIQY

j_call: TRBJ1-4
v_call: TRBV2
cdr3_aa: ASSGRSKEKLL

j_call: TRBJ1-1
v_call: TRBV6-5
cdr3_aa: ASSYYLTGTNTEAF

j_call: TRBJ2-1
v_call: TRBV5-6
cdr3_aa: ASSPTGAGGMLYNEQF

j_call: TRBJ2-7
v_call: TRBV2
cdr3_aa: ASSEAGQIYEQY

j_call: TRBJ1-5
v_call: TRBV7-9
cdr3_aa: ASRGDGDQPQH

j_call: TRBJ2-7
v_call: TRBV7-8
cdr3_aa: ASSLEGQGTYEQY

j_call: TRBJ1-2
v_call: TRBV5-5
cdr3_aa: ASSLGGTRANYGYT